Only a few counts were recorded for the clone carrying this T cell receptor (beta chain). This entry belongs to a study of blood T cell repertoires in COVID-19. Looking at the study overall: Some COVID-19 samples were acute and others convalescent; all came from the United States, Italy and Spain.

Seattle's enrolled individuals joined amid active infection and were then monitored longitudinally. Here immunoSEQ multiplex PCR was the method, and the copy in TCRdb shows in-frame clones only, minus some. The sample lists hundreds of thousands of clones, 75% to 90% seen once, with 0.9% in the top ten. Germline V gene data show CDR1 as MNHEY and CDR2 as SVGAGI. J was trimmed by 4 bases and V by 4 bases; bases with no gene match: 4. The CDR3 consists of 15 residues. The specimen sequenced was peripheral blood. The clonotype was recovered from a man aged 18 to 35 with COVID-19, enrolled during active disease. The chain couples TRBV6-5 to TRBJ1-3; 10 nucleotides align to TRBD1. CDR3 sequence: CASSSDRGQGNTIYF. Written as DNA, the CDR3 is TGTGCCAGCAGTTCCGACAGGGGGCAAGGAAACACCATATATTTT.